Below, 10 T cell receptor beta chains from the same sample are listed, as sequenced in a study of blood T cell repertoires in COVID-19. Clones were sequenced by immunoSEQ multiplex PCR, and TCRdb holds only the in-frame ones, with some missing. Of around 150,000 clones in the sample, 70% to 80% were seen once. Sequenced sample: peripheral blood. The receptors stem from a woman aged 45 to 65 with active or convalescent COVID-19.

This clone was detected a few times. This sequence joins TRBV3-1 (or the pseudogene TRBV3-2) and TRBJ2-5; a weak D match, TRBD2 (5 bases). Germline loops: CDR1 LGHDT, CDR2 YNNKEL (reference sequence). V lost 3 bases and J 2 bases, leaving 19 bases between the germline ends. CDR3 length: 17 amino acids. The CDR3 here is CASSHPISRRQQETQYF. CDR3 coding DNA: TGTGCCAGCAGCCATCCCATTTCTCGGAGGCAACAAGAGACCCAGTACTTC.

The rearrangement uses TRBV7-8 and TRBJ2-7, with D maybe TRBD1 (5 bases). The length of the CDR3 is 14 residues. Deletions cut 5 bases from V and 0 bases from J, with 11 bases between. The germline V gene has CDR1 SGHVS and CDR2 FQNEAQ. The CDR3 is CASSARGFSYEQYF. The CDR3 DNA reads as TGTGCCAGCAGCGCAAGGGGTTTCTCCTACGAGCAGTACTTC.

For this clone: Other DNA sequences of this sample code for an identical CDR3. CDR3 DNA sequence: TGTGCCAGCAGCCCTCGGGACAGAGCCTACGAGCAGTACTTC. It is translated as CASSPRDRAYEQYF. V and J are TRBV9 and TRBJ2-7; 7 nucleotides line up with TRBD1. This CDR3 has 14 residues. V shed 4 bases, J shed 2 bases, and the junction held 6 bases outside the gene matches. Germline assignment: CDR1 SGDLS and CDR2 YYNGEE.

V usage is TRBV6-6 and J usage is TRBJ1-1; 8 bases agree with TRBD1. The V and J ends lost 2 bases and 1 base, in that order; junction bases with no gene match: 6. This CDR3 is built from 16 residues. CDR1 is MNHNY and CDR2 is SVGAGI in the germline V gene (reference sequence). The CDR3 nucleotides read TGTGCCAGCAGTTACGGGCAGGGGGCTGGGAACACTGAAGCTTTCTTT. Its translation: CASSYGQGAGNTEAFF.

This clone was counted only a few times. The chain joins TRBV28 to TRBJ1-5; D unresolved. The V gene lost 3 bases and the J gene lost 0 bases, with 24 bases spanning the gap. Germline lookup yields CDR1 MDHEN and CDR2 SYDVKM. CDR3 length equals 20 residues. This CDR3 is CASSFSSGLGSLYSNQPQHF. Written as DNA, the CDR3 is TGTGCCAGCAGTTTTTCCTCCGGCTTAGGGAGCCTATATAGCAATCAGCCCCAGCATTTT.

This clone has only one observation. The V call is TRBV14, the J call TRBJ2-5; 12 nucleotides line up with TRBD2. Germline V gives CDR1 SGHDN, CDR2 FVKESK. J gave up 4 bases and V 3 bases, and 9 bases lay outside the gene matches. The CDR3 is made up of 17 amino acids. CDR3 amino acids: CASSQESSGGASETQYF. CDR3 coding DNA: TGTGCCAGCAGCCAGGAGTCTAGCGGGGGGGCCTCAGAGACCCAGTACTTC.

This clone was counted once. The chain combines TRBV12-3 or TRBV12-4 with TRBJ2-7; 10 nucleotides line up with TRBD1. J lost 3 bases, V lost 5 bases, and 1 base had no gene match. This CDR3 spans 13 amino acids. CDR3 residues: CASSGQGVYEQYF. CDR3 DNA sequence: TGTGCCAGCAGTGGACAGGGGGTCTACGAGCAGTACTTC.

The chain employs TRBV6-2 or TRBV6-3 and TRBJ2-7; tentative D call: TRBD2 (5 bases). There are 16 residues in the CDR3. The germline V gene has CDR1 MNHEY and CDR2 SVGEGT. The V gene lost 2 bases and the J gene lost 3 bases, with 17 bases spanning the gap. CDR3 sequence: CASSYRRTTEFYEQYF. The CDR3 coding sequence is TGTGCCAGCAGTTACCGGAGGACGACCGAGTTCTACGAGCAGTACTTC.

This clone appeared a few times. The chain joins TRBV7-9 to TRBJ1-1, with D unclear. CDR1 and CDR2 from the germline V gene are SEHNR and FQNEAQ (reference sequence). Trimming removed 1 base from V and 2 bases from J, with 5 bases in between. The CDR3 is made up of 13 amino acids. The CDR3 loop is CASSLGENTEAFF. The CDR3 DNA is TGTGCCAGCAGCTTAGGAGAAAACACTGAAGCTTTCTTT. The full variable domain, its missing parts supplied by reference TRBV7-9 and TRBJ1-1, is DTGVSQNPRHKITKRGQNVTFRCDPISEHNRLYWYRQTLGQGPEFLTYFQNEAQLEKSRLLSDRFSAERPKGSFSTLEIQRTEQGDSAMYLCASSLGENTEAFFGQGTRLTVV.

This clone was picked up a small number of times. V and J are TRBV2 and TRBJ2-3; D ambiguous. Between the trimmed V and J ends, which lost 2 bases and 3 bases, there was a span of 6 bases. Germline CDR1 reads SNHLY; CDR2 reads FYNNEI. The CDR3 covers 13 residues. CDR3 in amino acids: CASSESQTDTQYF. CDR3 DNA: TGTGCCAGCAGTGAATCCCAAACAGATACGCAGTATTTT.